One sample yielded the 12 T cell receptor beta chains listed below, sequenced in a study of cytomegalovirus exposure and HLA in healthy donors. The primer mix had 60 Vbeta and 13 Jbeta primers. TCRdb's copy holds only in-frame clones and misses some; the assay was immunoSEQ multiplex PCR. The repertoire includes approximately 150,000 clones, around 77% of them detected once, and roughly 1% sits in the top ten. The sample consisted of PBMCs. Every receptor here comes from an older woman in good health and CMV-seronegative.

The chain is built from TRBV4-1 and TRBJ1-1; 7 bases are a match to TRBD1. The CDR3 covers 15 residues. Unmatched junction bases numbered 12, after V lost 8 bases and J lost 3 bases. CDR1 and CDR2 from the germline V gene are MGHRA and YSYEKL. The CDR3 nucleotides are TGCGCCAGCTTAAGGGGGCTTTGGATCGACACTGAAGCTTTCTTT. Its protein is CASLRGLWIDTEAFF.

The chain recombines TRBV6-1 with TRBJ2-5; TRBD1 agrees at 9 bases. Unmatched junction bases numbered 6, after V lost 6 bases and J lost 1 base. Germline V gene sequence: CDR1 MNHNS, CDR2 SASEGT. There are 15 residues in the CDR3. CDR3 nucleotide sequence: TGTGCCAGCAGCAGGACAGGGGCTCCCCAAGAGACCCAGTACTTC. This sequence encodes CASSRTGAPQETQYF.

The genes are TRBV7-3 and TRBJ2-3, with a weak D call TRBD2 (5 bases). Germline V lookup: CDR1 SGHTA, CDR2 FQGTGA. V shed 3 bases and J shed 2 bases, with 9 bases lying between them. CDR3 length: 14 amino acids. CDR3 DNA sequence: TGTGCCAGCAGCTTCGAGGGTCCCACAGATACGCAGTATTTT. The encoded protein is CASSFEGPTDTQYF.

This clone showed up just a few times. This chain connects TRBV1 to TRBJ1-1. TRBV1 is a documented pseudogene. This CDR3 is 22 amino acids long. CDR3 amino acids: CTSSQDRPPGREGWTRNTEAFF. CDR3 nucleotide sequence: TGCACCAGCAGCCAAGATCGACCCCCTGGTAGGGAGGGCTGGACACGTAACACTGAAGCTTTCTTT.

This clone was observed once. The gene calls are TRBV28 and TRBJ2-7; TRBD1 aligns across 8 bases. There are 14 residues in the CDR3. Germline CDR1 is MDHEN and CDR2 is SYDVKM. V lost 5 bases to trimming and J lost 3 bases; unmatched junction nucleotides: 6. The CDR3 DNA follows: TGTGCCAGCAGTACGGACAGGGTAGGCTACGAGCAGTACTTC. Its translation: CASSTDRVGYEQYF.

V is TRBV18 and J is TRBJ2-1, with a weak D call TRBD2 (6 bases). Trimming removed 3 bases from V and 10 bases from J, with 19 bases in between. Germline V lookup: CDR1 KGHSH, CDR2 LQKENI. This CDR3 is built from 15 residues. DNA of the CDR3: TGTGCCAGCTCACCGTATGAGTCGGGAGCTTGGGAGCAGTTCTTC. It encodes CASSPYESGAWEQFF.

The gene calls are TRBV10-1 and TRBJ2-7; 9 positions match TRBD1. Germline assignment: CDR1 WNHNN and CDR2 SYGVQD (reference sequence). Unmatched junction bases numbered 5, after V lost 0 bases and J lost 5 bases. This CDR3 has 15 amino acids. The CDR3 sequence is CASSESGTGIHEQYF. The CDR3 bases are TGCGCCAGCAGTGAGTCTGGGACAGGGATCCACGAGCAGTACTTC.

V gene TRBV19 combines with J gene TRBJ2-1; 13 nucleotides agree with TRBD2. Germline values: CDR1 LNHDA, CDR2 SQIVND (reference sequence). CDR3 size: 15 residues. V shed 6 bases and J 3 bases; nucleotides not matched to a gene: 2. The DNA for the CDR3 is TGTGCCAGTAGGGGACTAGCGGGAAGCTACAATGAGCAGTTCTTC. The encoded protein is CASRGLAGSYNEQFF.

The chain carries TRBV29-1 and TRBJ1-2, with 11 bases aligning to TRBD1. This CDR3 has 13 residues. With 7 bases clipped from V and 2 bases from J, the junction kept 3 bases outside the gene matches. Germline CDR1 and CDR2: SQVTM and ANQGSEA. CDR3 DNA sequence: TGCAGCGGTCGGGACAGGGGGAACTATGGCTACACCTTC. This gives the protein CSGRDRGNYGYTF.

CDR3 in amino acids: CASSPGGEANEKLFF. In nucleotides, the CDR3 is TGTGCCAGCAGTCCCGGAGGGGAGGCTAATGAAAAACTGTTTTTT. The V call is TRBV28, the J call TRBJ1-4; D is perhaps TRBD1 (5 bases). The CDR3 totals 15 residues. V gave up 5 bases and J gave up 3 bases, with 13 bases separating them. Germline V gene sequence: CDR1 MDHEN, CDR2 SYDVKM.

V is TRBV11-2 and J is TRBJ1-3; TRBD1 matches 8 bases. Unmatched junction bases numbered 6, after V lost 5 bases and J lost 0 bases. The CDR3 contains 16 residues. CDR1 is SGHAT, CDR2 FQNNGV, per germline. The CDR3 here is CASSPGGLGSGNTIYF. DNA of the CDR3: TGTGCCAGCAGCCCAGGGGGCTTAGGCTCTGGAAACACCATATATTTT.

This chain connects TRBV2 to TRBJ2-5; 13 bases agree with TRBD2. The CDR3 length is 17 residues. The V and J ends lost 6 bases and 4 bases, in that order; junction bases with no gene match: 11. The germline gives CDR1 SNHLY, CDR2 FYNNEI. The CDR3 DNA sequence: TGTGCCAGCAGACCCGGACTAGCGGGGGACCCGGGAGAGACCCAGTACTTC. Its protein product is CASRPGLAGDPGETQYF.